Here is one T cell receptor (beta chain) with its context. The antigen remains undetermined. This record comes from a study of T cells after yellow fever vaccination. Study-wide background: The fractions with low cell numbers were processed using SMART-Seq v4 Ultra Low Input. Whole-study findings and limits: Contamination by abundant bulk-population clonotypes could be present in FACS-sorted repertoires. The booster response re-showed most primary clones: around 96% CD4, roughly 91% CD8.

As TCR cDNA was made by 5'RACE template switching, a universal primer site and UMIs were added. A single record per CDR3 protein comes from TCRdb applying MiXCR to the 5' RACE reads. The table shows a few hundred thousand distinct CDR3 sequences, with 6.8% occurring only once. V was cut by 4 bases and J by 6 bases, with 16 bases left in between. Germline CDR1 LGHNA, CDR2 YSLEER. This CDR3 spans 16 amino acids. The sequence derives from a man aged 18-30 years who received the YFV17D yellow fever vaccine. J is TRBJ1-6 and V is TRBV4-3; D possibly corresponds to TRBD1 (6 bases). The specimen was PBMCs, collected more than 35 days after the first yellow fever vaccination. In nucleotides, the CDR3 is TGCGCCAGCAGCCCTAGAGCACAGGGACTTAATTCACCCCTCCACTTT. It yields the protein CASSPRAQGLNSPLHF.